Listed below are T cell receptor beta chains from one sample, sequenced in a study of shared T cell receptors in the human thymus. Profiling relied on immunoSEQ multiplex PCR, and the TCRdb table lists in-frame clones only, not all of them. The table includes 500,000 to 550,000 clones, around three quarters detected once. The same data also contributed to another study, on human thymus T cells.

Sequences were obtained from thymocytes. These receptors were obtained from a boy under two years old with a congenital heart defect. CDR3s include the opening cysteine and the closing phenylalanine or tryptophan.

J gene | V gene | CDR3 protein
TRBJ2-7 | TRBV5-6 | CASSWGPETRSYEQYF
TRBJ2-7 | TRBV7-2 | CASSLLPTAYEQYF
TRBJ1-2 | TRBV28 | CASSLVEVEGQGRNGYTF
TRBJ2-7 | TRBV18 | CASSPGQGCNEQYF
TRBJ2-2 | TRBV28 | CASSFKRGTRGLDEGGELFF
TRBJ2-7 | TRBV7-6 | CASSLQARGISREQYF
TRBJ2-3 | TRBV7-2 | CASSIPRQVYF
TRBJ2-7 | TRBV6-5 | CASSYGRTGGAYEQYF
TRBJ1-5 | TRBV7-9 | CASSSFRGLFEQPQHF
TRBJ1-4 | TRBV7-9 | CASSLDGGGKLFF
TRBJ2-7 | TRBV5-5 | CASSLRLAGLLSYEQYF
TRBJ2-4 | TRBV10-3 | CATAGEENIQYF
TRBJ1-2 | TRBV19 | CASMGGDRPYNYGYTF
TRBJ2-7 | TRBV7-9 | CASSLGGLRYEQYF
TRBJ1-5 | TRBV6-1 | CASSVWQGKQPQHF
TRBJ2-2 | TRBV7-2 | CASSLGFSGTTNTGELFF
TRBJ1-5 | TRBV5-4 | CASSLGGDQPQHF
TRBJ2-1 | TRBV9 | CASSGRTSGRWNEQFF
TRBJ1-2 | TRBV27 | CASSGRRSNYGYTF
TRBJ2-3 | TRBV4-3 | CASSQDPSWADTQYF
TRBJ1-5 | TRBV15 | CATSIGGYQPQHF
TRBJ2-7 | TRBV5-6 | CASSAGGSYEQYF
TRBJ1-1 | TRBV12-5 | CAGADRDGTEAFF
TRBJ2-3 | TRBV19 | CASSASSPGGSDTQYF
TRBJ1-5 | TRBV6-1 | CASSWGTGPNQPQHF
TRBJ2-7 | TRBV7-2 | CASSLDRGNENGYEQYF
TRBJ1-1 | TRBV28 | CASSRSSEAFF
TRBJ2-7 | TRBV27 | CASSPQAGARIYEQYF
TRBJ2-7 | TRBV10-1 | CASSESSGFSYEQYF
TRBJ1-2 | TRBV19 | CASTHRGYGYTF
TRBJ1-1 | TRBV7-3 | CASSLQSQNTEAFF